A single sample is the source of the 15 T cell receptor beta chains below, sequenced in a study of human T cells and chemical hapten exposure. MiXCR, applied by TCRdb to the RACE reads, yields one record per CDR3 protein. The top ten clones hold under 2.5% of a sample with 200,000 to 300,000 distinct CDR3 sequences, about 8.1% of them seen once. Regarding time point: pre-sensitization, week 0. Treatment denoted: therapeutic diphenylcyclopropenone sensitization with weekly scalp DPC. Sequencing was performed on whole blood, taken in connection with sensitization to the hapten diphenylcyclopropenone (DPC). The receptors come from a woman between 40 and 50 years old with alopecia areata. Some clones in this sample may be carry-over from other donors' samples.

The J gene is TRBJ2-5, the V gene TRBV6-5, with TRBD2 matching 11 bases. Germline V gives CDR1 MNHEY, CDR2 SVGAGI. Trimming took 5 bases from V and 4 from J; bases not matched to a gene: 9. The CDR3 contains 16 residues. Here the CDR3 DNA reads TGTGCCAGCAGTGCCCTTCCGGGACTAGCGGCAGAGACCCAGTACTTC. Its translation is CASSALPGLAAETQYF.

This clonotype was recorded a few times. V usage is TRBV20-1 and J usage is TRBJ1-6, with D possibly matching TRBD1 (5 bases). Trimming shortened V by 3 bases and J by 5 bases, and 11 bases separated the two germline ends. This CDR3 has 14 amino acids. Germline V gene lookup returns CDR1 DFQATT and CDR2 SNEGSKA (reference sequence). CDR3 nucleotides: TGCAGTGCTAGGGTCGCAGGGAATAATTCACCCCTCCACTTT. It encodes CSARVAGNNSPLHF.

The chain recombines TRBV6-4 with TRBJ1-1; D perhaps matches TRBD1 (5 bases). CDR1 is MRHNA, CDR2 SNTAGT, per germline. The CDR3 covers 19 residues. Trimming took off 5 bases at V and 10 bases at J, with 35 bases between the two ends. CDR3 sequence (DNA): TGTGCCAGCAGTCCCAAAAACACAACCCCGAACGGGACCCTACTCGGAGCTTTCTTT. Translated: CASSPKNTTPNGTLLGAFF.

About this clonotype: This may be a read error, as it is one base from a much larger clone. J is TRBJ1-5 and V is TRBV15; 7 nucleotides agree with TRBD1. The CDR3 loop spans 15 amino acids. CDR1 is LNHNV and CDR2 is YYDKDF in the germline V gene (reference sequence). CDR3 amino acids: CVTENGGRGYQPQHF. For the CDR3, the DNA is TGTGTCACCGAAAACGGCGGCAGGGGGTATCAGCCCCAGCATTTT.

The chain couples TRBV4-3 to TRBJ2-7; 12 positions agree with TRBD2. V shed 1 base and J 2 bases; nucleotides not matched to a gene: 0. Per the germline V gene, CDR1 is LGHNA and CDR2 is YSLEER. The CDR3 runs to 15 residues. As DNA, the CDR3 is TGCGCCAGCAGCCAAGGGACTAGCGGGACCTACGAGCAGTACTTC. Protein product: CASSQGTSGTYEQYF.

Of note for this clonotype: This clone may be a read error of a much larger clone one base away. The V gene is TRBV24-1, the J gene TRBJ2-3; D is ambiguous. Germline V gives CDR1 KGHDR, CDR2 SFDVKD. The CDR3 has 14 amino acids. CDR3 sequence reads: CTTSDIRTTDTQYF. The DNA for the CDR3 is TGTACCACCAGTGATATCAGGACCACTGATACGCAGTATTTT.

V and J are TRBV28 and TRBJ2-5; D is unresolved. V gave up 5 bases and J gave up 5 bases, with 9 bases separating them. The CDR3 totals 12 residues. The germline gives CDR1 MDHEN, CDR2 SYDVKM. In nucleotides, the CDR3 is TGTGCCAGCAGTGGTTTGGCTGAGACCCAGTACTTC. Translation: CASSGLAETQYF.

This clonotype was seen a few times. The chain employs TRBV6-2 or TRBV6-3 and TRBJ2-7; D not resolved. V was trimmed by 0 bases and J by 0 bases, leaving 9 bases between them. The CDR3 has 15 amino acids. CDR1 is MNHEY, CDR2 SVGEGT, per germline. The CDR3 protein is CASSYSPSSSYEQYF. Written as DNA, the CDR3 is TGTGCCAGCAGTTACTCGCCCTCGAGCTCCTACGAGCAGTACTTC.

This clonotype was detected ten times or more. The CDR3 sequence: CASRPSGTGLREQFF. Written as DNA, the CDR3 is TGTGCCAGCAGACCGAGCGGGACGGGCTTGAGGGAGCAGTTCTTC. The J gene is TRBJ2-1, the V gene TRBV6-5; TRBD2 matches at 7 bases. The CDR3 is made up of 15 amino acids. From germline, CDR1 is MNHEY and CDR2 SVGAGI. Trimming removed 6 bases from V and 10 bases from J; junction bases left unmatched: 15.

In its sample, this clonotype was seen a few times. The rearrangement joins TRBV3-1 to TRBJ2-7; no reliable D call. The germline gives CDR1 LGHDT, CDR2 YNNKEL (reference sequence). The CDR3 is 13 amino acids. V was cut by 0 bases and J by 4 bases, with 7 bases left in between. CDR3 protein: CASSQEWQYEQYF. CDR3 DNA: TGTGCCAGCAGCCAAGAGTGGCAATACGAGCAGTACTTC.

The J gene is TRBJ1-1, the V gene TRBV29-1; 9 bases are a match to TRBD1. This CDR3 has 12 residues. Germline values: CDR1 SQVTM, CDR2 ANQGSEA. V gave up 6 bases and J gave up 6 bases; unmatched junction bases: 5. The CDR3, as DNA: TGCAGCGTCCGACAGGGGGGCGCTGAAGCTTTCTTT. It specifies CSVRQGGAEAFF.

There are a few counts of this clonotype. The chain couples TRBV6-6 to TRBJ2-1; 7 bases agree with TRBD2. Germline-derived CDR1 and CDR2 are MNHNY and SVGAGI (reference sequence). Trimming took 6 bases from V and 6 from J; bases not matched to a gene: 14. CDR3 length equals 16 residues. CDR3 sequence: CASSSHRGRAVNEQFF. Written as DNA, the CDR3 is TGTGCCAGCAGCTCCCACAGAGGGAGGGCCGTCAATGAGCAGTTCTTC.

This clonotype was seen ten or more times. V is TRBV29-1 and J is TRBJ2-7; D remains ambiguous. Per the germline V gene, CDR1 is SQVTM and CDR2 is ANQGSEA. Trimming pared 4 bases from V and 2 bases from J, leaving 9 bases between. The CDR3 consists of 12 residues. CDR3 DNA: TGCAGCGTTGGCGAACAGACCTACGAGCAGTACTTC. This codes for CSVGEQTYEQYF.

This sequence joins TRBV2 and TRBJ2-5; 10 bases fit TRBD1. Germline CDR1 reads SNHLY; CDR2 reads FYNNEI. CDR3 size: 14 residues. V was pared by 4 bases and J by 4 bases, with 3 bases of the junction left unmatched. The CDR3 here is CASSGQGAVETQYF. The DNA for the CDR3 is TGTGCCAGCAGTGGACAGGGGGCGGTAGAGACCCAGTACTTC.

V and J are TRBV28 and TRBJ2-7, with 7 bases matching TRBD2. The CDR3 sequence is 15 residues long. Germline V gene data show CDR1 as MDHEN and CDR2 as SYDVKM. V lost 6 bases and J lost 2; bases outside the gene matches: 10. CDR3 sequence: CASSPPGGSAYEQYF. The CDR3 bases are TGTGCCAGCAGCCCTCCGGGGGGTAGCGCCTACGAGCAGTACTTC.